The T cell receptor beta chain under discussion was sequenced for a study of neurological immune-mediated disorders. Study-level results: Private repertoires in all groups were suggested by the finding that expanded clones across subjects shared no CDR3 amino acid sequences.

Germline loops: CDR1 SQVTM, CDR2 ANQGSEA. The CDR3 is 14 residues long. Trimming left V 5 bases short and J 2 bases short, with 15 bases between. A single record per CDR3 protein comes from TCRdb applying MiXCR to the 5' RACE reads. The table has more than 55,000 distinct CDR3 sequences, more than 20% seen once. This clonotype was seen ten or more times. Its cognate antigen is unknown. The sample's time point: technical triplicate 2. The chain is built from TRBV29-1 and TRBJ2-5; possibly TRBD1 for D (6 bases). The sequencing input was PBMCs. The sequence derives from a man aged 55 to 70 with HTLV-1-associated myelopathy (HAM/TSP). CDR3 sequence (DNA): TGCAGCGTTTTCTGGCAGGGGAGACAAGAGACCCAGTACTTC. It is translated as CSVFWQGRQETQYF.